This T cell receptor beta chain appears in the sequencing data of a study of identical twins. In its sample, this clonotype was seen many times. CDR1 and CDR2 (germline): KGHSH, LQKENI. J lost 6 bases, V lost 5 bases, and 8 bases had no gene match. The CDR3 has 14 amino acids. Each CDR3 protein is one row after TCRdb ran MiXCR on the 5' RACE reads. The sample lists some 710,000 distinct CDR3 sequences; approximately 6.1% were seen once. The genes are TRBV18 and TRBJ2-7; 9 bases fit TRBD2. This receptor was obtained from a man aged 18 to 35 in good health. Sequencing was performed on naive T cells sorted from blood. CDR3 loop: CASSVQGLAGEQYV. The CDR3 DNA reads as TGTGCCAGCTCAGTACAGGGACTAGCTGGCGAGCAGTACGTC.